This entry concerns a single T cell receptor beta chain. Its antigen is currently unknown. Germline loops: CDR1 SGDLS, CDR2 YYNGEE. J gave up 3 bases and V 4 bases, and 3 bases lay outside the gene matches. The CDR3 is 15 residues long. The sample comes from a study of T cell responses to AZD1222 COVID-19 vaccine. Study-level results: The span of vaccine-associated CD4 TCRs extended across spike, with dominance at 160-218 and 743-854. Spike-specific TCR breadth and depth rose after two AZD1222 doses.

Repertoires were generated with immunoSEQ multiplex PCR, while TCRdb's copy carries only in-frame clones and drops some. The sample contains approximately 180,000 clones, around 90% of which appear only once. The chain uses TRBV9 and TRBJ2-3; 12 nucleotides align to TRBD2. Sequences were derived from peripheral blood, sampled 28 days after the second AZD1222 dose. The TCR sequence derives from an adult who received the AZD1222 COVID-19 vaccine. CDR3 bases: TGTGCCAGCAGCTTAGGACTAGCGGGAACAGATACGCAGTATTTT. This sequence encodes CASSLGLAGTDTQYF. The full variable domain, completed using reference TRBV9 and TRBJ2-3, is DSGVTQTPKHLITATGQRVTLRCSPRSGDLSVYWYQQSLDQGLQFLIQYYNGEERAKGNILERFSAQQFPDLHSELNLSSLELGDSALYFCASSLGLAGTDTQYFGPGTRLTVL.